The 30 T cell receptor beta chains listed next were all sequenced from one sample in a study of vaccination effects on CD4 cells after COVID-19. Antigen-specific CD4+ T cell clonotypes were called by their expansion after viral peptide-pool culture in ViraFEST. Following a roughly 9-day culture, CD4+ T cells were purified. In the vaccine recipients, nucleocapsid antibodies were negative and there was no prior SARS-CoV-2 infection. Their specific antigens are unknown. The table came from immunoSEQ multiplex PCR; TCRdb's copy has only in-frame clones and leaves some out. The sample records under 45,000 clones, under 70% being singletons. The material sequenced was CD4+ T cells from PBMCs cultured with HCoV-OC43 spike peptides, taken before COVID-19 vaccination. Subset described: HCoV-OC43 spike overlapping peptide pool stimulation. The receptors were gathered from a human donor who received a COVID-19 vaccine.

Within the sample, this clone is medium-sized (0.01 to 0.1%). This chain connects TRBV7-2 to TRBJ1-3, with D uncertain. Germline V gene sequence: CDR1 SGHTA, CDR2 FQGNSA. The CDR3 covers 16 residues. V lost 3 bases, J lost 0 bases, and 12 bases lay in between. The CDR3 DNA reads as TGTGCCAGCAGCTTTGGAGGGCTTTCCTCTGGAAACACCATATATTTT. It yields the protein CASSFGGLSSGNTIYF.

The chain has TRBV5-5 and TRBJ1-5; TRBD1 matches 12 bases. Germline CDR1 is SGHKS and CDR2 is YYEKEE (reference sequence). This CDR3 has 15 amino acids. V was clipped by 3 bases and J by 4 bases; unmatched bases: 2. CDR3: CASSWGQGANQPQHF. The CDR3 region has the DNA TGTGCCAGCAGCTGGGGACAGGGGGCGAATCAGCCCCAGCATTTT.

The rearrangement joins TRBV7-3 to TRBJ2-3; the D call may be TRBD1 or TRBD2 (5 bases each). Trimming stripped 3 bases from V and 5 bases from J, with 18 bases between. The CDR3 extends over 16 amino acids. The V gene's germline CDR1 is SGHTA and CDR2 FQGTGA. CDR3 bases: TGTGCCAGCAGCTTCCAACCGGGACCCGGCGGAGATACGCAGTATTTT. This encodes CASSFQPGPGGDTQYF.

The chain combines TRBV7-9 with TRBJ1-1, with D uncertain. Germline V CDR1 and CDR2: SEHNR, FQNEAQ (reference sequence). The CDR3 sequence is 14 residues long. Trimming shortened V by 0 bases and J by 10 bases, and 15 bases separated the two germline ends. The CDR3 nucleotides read TGTGCCAGCAGCTTAGCCATAGGAGGGTATGGAGCTTTCTTT. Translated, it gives CASSLAIGGYGAFF. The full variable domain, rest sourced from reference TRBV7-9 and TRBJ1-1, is DTGVSQNPRHKITKRGQNVTFRCDPISEHNRLYWYRQTLGQGPEFLTYFQNEAQLEKSRLLSDRFSAERPKGSFSTLEIQRTEQGDSAMYLCASSLAIGGYGAFFGQGTRLTVV.

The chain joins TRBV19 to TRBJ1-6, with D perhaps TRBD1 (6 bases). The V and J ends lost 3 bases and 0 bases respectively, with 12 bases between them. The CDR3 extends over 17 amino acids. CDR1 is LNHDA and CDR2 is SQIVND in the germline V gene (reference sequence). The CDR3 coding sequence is TGTGCCAGTAGTATGTTGGGGGCGAGCTCCTATAATTCACCCCTCCACTTT. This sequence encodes CASSMLGASSYNSPLHF.

Here the CDR3 DNA reads TGTGCCACCAGTGACACCCCCGGGACAGAAGAGACCCAGTACTTC. Residues: CATSDTPGTEETQYF. This chain joins TRBV24-1 and TRBJ2-5, with 7 bases fitting TRBD1. V gave up 4 bases and J gave up 3 bases; unmatched junction bases: 7. Germline-derived CDR1 and CDR2 are KGHDR and SFDVKD. The CDR3 spans 15 residues.

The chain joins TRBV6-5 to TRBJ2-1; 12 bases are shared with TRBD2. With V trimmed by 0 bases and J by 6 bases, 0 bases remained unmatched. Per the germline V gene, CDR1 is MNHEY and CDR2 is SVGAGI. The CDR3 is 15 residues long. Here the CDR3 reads CASSYSGLAGNEQFF. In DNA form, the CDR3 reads TGTGCCAGCAGTTACTCGGGACTAGCGGGCAATGAGCAGTTCTTC.

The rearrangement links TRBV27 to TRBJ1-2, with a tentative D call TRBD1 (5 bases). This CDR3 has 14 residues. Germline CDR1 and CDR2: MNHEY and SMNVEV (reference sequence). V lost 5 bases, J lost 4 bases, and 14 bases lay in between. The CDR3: CASSPPGRIYGYTF. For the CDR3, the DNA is TGTGCCAGCAGTCCCCCGGGACGAATCTATGGCTACACCTTC.

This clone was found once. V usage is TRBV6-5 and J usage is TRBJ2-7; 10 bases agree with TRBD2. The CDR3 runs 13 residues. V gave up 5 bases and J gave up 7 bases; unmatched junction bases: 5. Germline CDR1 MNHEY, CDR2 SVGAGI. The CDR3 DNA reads TGTGCCAGCAGTATTACTAGCGGGGTTGAGCAGTACTTC. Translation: CASSITSGVEQYF.

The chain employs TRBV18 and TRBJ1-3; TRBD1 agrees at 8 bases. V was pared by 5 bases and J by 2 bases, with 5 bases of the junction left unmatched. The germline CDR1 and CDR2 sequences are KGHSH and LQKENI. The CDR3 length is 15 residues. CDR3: CASSGQGGPGNTIYF. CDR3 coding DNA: TGTGCCAGCTCAGGACAGGGCGGCCCTGGAAACACCATATATTTT. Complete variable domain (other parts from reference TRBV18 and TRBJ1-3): NAGVMQNPRHLVRRRGQEARLRCSPMKGHSHVYWYRQLPEEGLKFMVYLQKENIIDESGMPKERFSAEFPKEGPSILRIQQVVRGDSAAYFCASSGQGGPGNTIYFGEGSWLTVV.

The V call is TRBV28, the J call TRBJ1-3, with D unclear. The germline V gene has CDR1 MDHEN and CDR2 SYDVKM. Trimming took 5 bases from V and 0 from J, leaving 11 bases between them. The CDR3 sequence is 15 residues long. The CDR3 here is CASSIPPSSGNTIYF. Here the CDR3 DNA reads TGTGCCAGCAGTATCCCCCCCAGCTCTGGAAACACCATATATTTT.

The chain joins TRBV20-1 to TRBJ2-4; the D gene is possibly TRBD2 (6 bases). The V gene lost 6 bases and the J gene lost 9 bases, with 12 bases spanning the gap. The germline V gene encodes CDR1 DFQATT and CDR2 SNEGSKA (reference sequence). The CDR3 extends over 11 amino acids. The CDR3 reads CSARRGSIQYF. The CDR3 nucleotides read TGCAGTGCCCGTCGGGGGTCCATTCAGTACTTC.

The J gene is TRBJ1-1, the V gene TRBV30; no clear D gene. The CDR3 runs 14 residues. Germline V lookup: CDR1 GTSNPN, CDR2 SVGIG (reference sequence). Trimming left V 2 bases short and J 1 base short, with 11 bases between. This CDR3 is CAWSPRGGNTEAFF. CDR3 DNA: TGTGCCTGGAGTCCCCGGGGTGGGAACACTGAAGCTTTCTTT.

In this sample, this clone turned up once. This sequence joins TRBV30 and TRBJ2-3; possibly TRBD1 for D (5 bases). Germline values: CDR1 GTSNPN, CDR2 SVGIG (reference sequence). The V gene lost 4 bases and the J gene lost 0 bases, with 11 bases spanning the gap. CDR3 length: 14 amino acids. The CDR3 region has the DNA TGTGCCTGGAACGACAGAATCAGCACAGATACGCAGTATTTT. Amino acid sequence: CAWNDRISTDTQYF.

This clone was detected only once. DNA for the CDR3: TGTGCCAGCAGCAAAGGGGGCTCTGGGGCCAACGTCCTGACTTTC. Amino acid sequence: CASSKGGSGANVLTF. This rearrangement joins TRBV11-3 to TRBJ2-6; D might be TRBD1 (6 bases). Trimming removed 5 bases at V and 0 bases at J, with 8 bases between. This CDR3 is built from 15 residues. Germline lookup yields CDR1 SGHNT and CDR2 YENEEA. Variable domain in full (rest from reference TRBV11-3 and TRBJ2-6): EAGVVQSPRYKIIEKKQPVAFWCNPISGHNTLYWYLQNLGQGPELLIRYENEEAVDDSQLPKDRFSAERLKGVDSTLKIQPAELGDSAVYLCASSKGGSGANVLTFGAGSRLTVL.

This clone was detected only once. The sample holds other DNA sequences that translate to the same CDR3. This chain's CDR3 is CASSRQAGNTEAFF. The CDR3 region has the DNA TGTGCCAGCAGTCGCCAGGCGGGGAACACTGAAGCTTTCTTT. The chain uses TRBV2 and TRBJ1-1; D remains ambiguous. This CDR3 region has 14 residues. From germline, CDR1 is SNHLY and CDR2 FYNNEI. The germline V and J ends were trimmed by 5 bases and 1 base, with 11 bases remaining between them.

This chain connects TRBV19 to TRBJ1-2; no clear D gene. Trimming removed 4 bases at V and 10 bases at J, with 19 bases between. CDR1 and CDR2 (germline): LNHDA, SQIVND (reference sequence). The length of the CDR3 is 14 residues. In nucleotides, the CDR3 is TGTGCCAGTAGTAGGAGAGACCATCACGGACTCTACACCTTC. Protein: CASSRRDHHGLYTF.

CDR3 nucleotides: TGTGCCAGCTACCCGGGACAGGGCTACGAGCAGTACTTC. Translated: CASYPGQGYEQYF. The V and J genes are TRBV18 and TRBJ2-7, with 9 bases lining up with TRBD1. The CDR3 covers 13 residues. Trimming cost V 7 bases and J 3 bases; bases outside gene matches: 4. Per the germline V gene, CDR1 is KGHSH and CDR2 is LQKENI. The full variable domain, in which reference TRBV18 and TRBJ2-7 provide the parts outside the CDR3, is NAGVMQNPRHLVRRRGQEARLRCSPMKGHSHVYWYRQLPEEGLKFMVYLQKENIIDESGMPKERFSAEFPKEGPSILRIQQVVRGDSAAYFCASYPGQGYEQYFGPGTRLTVT.

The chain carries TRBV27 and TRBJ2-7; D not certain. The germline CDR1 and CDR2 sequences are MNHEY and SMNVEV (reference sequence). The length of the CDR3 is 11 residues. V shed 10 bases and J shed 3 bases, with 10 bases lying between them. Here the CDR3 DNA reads TGTGCCACCCGGAGTGTCTACGAGCAGTACTTC. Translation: CATRSVYEQYF.

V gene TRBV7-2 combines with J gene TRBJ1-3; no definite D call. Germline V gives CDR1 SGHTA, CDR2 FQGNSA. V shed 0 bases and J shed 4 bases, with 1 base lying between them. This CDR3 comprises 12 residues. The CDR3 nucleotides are TGTGCCAGCAGCTTAGCGGGAAACACCATATATTTT. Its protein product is CASSLAGNTIYF.

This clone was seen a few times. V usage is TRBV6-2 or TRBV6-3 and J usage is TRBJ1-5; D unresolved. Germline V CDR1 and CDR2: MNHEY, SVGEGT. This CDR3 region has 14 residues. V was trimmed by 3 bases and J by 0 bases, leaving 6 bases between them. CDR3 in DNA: TGTGCCAGCAGTTATCTTGATAGCAATCAGCCCCAGCATTTT. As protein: CASSYLDSNQPQHF.

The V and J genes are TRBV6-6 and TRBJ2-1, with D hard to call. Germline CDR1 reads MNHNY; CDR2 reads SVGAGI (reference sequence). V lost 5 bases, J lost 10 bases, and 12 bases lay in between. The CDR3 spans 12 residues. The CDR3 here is CASSPPAPEQFF. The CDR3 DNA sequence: TGTGCCAGCAGTCCCCCCGCACCCGAGCAGTTCTTC.

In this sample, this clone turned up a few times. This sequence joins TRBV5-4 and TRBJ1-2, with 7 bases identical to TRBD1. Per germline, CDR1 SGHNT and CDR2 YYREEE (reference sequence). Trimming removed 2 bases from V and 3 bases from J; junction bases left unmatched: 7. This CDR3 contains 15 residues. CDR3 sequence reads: CASSFPGQTDYGYTF. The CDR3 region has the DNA TGTGCCAGCAGCTTCCCGGGACAGACAGACTATGGCTACACCTTC.

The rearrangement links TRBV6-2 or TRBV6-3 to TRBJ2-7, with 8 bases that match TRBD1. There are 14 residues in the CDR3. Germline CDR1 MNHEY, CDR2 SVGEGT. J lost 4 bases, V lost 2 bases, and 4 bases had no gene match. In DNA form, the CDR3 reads TGTGCCAGCAGTTACGACAGGGGTAGGTACGAGCAGTACTTC. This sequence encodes CASSYDRGRYEQYF.

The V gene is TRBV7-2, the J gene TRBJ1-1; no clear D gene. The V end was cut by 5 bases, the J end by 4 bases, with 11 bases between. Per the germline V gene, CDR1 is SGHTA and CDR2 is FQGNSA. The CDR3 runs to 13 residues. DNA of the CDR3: TGTGCCAGCAGCCCACTCCGGAGCACTGAAGCTTTCTTT. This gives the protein CASSPLRSTEAFF. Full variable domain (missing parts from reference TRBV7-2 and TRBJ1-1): GAGVSQSPSNKVTEKGKDVELRCDPISGHTALYWYRQSLGQGLEFLIYFQGNSAPDKSGLPSDRFSAERTGGSVSTLTIQRTQQEDSAVYLCASSPLRSTEAFFGQGTRLTVV.

The DNA of the CDR3 is TGCAGCGTTCCCCTAGCGGGAGGGAGCGATGAGCAGTTCTTC. Residues: CSVPLAGGSDEQFF. This chain joins TRBV29-1 and TRBJ2-1, with 12 bases identical to TRBD2. The germline CDR1 and CDR2 sequences are SQVTM and ANQGSEA. The trim removed 5 bases at V and 8 bases at J, leaving 7 bases unmatched. The CDR3 loop spans 14 amino acids.

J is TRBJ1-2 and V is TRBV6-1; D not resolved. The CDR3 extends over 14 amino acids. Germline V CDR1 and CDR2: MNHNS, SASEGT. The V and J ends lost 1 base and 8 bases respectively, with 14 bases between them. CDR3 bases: TGTGCCAGCAGTGAAGGGAGCGGGGTACGAGGCTACACCTTC. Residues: CASSEGSGVRGYTF.

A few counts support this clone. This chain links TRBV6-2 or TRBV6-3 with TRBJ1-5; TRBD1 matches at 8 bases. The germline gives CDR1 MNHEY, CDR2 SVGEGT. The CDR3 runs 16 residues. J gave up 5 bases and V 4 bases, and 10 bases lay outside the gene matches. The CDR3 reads CASSSLQGARDQPQHF. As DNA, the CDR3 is TGTGCCAGCAGTTCGCTCCAGGGGGCTAGGGATCAGCCCCAGCATTTT.

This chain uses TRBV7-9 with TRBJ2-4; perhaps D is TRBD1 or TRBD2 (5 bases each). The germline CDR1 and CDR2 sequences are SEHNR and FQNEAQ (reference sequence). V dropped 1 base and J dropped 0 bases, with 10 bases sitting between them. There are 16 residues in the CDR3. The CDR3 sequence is CASSLGDRGAKNIQYF. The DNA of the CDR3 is TGTGCCAGCAGCTTAGGGGACCGGGGAGCCAAAAACATTCAGTACTTC.

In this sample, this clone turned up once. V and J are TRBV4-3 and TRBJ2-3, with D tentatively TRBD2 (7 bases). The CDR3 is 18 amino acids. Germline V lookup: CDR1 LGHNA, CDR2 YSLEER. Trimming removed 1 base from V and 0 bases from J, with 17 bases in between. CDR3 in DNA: TGCGCCAGCAGCCAAGGGGCGGGGGCGGCTGAGAGCACAGATACGCAGTATTTT. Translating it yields CASSQGAGAAESTDTQYF.